This T cell receptor beta chain was recorded in a study of molecular identifiers for immune sequencing clone quantification (dated by TCRdb to the late 2010s). About the study as a whole: For a replicate experiment, the RNA from either about 20,000 or 100,000 naive CD8 T cells was divided into five aliquots, and four of those aliquots went on to sequencing. This methods study benchmarked molecular-identifier clustering-based TCR repertoire sequencing (MIDCIRS) and TCR RNA copy counting, using CD8 T cells to do so. The research as a whole found: Roughly 2.8 recovered TCR RNA copies per cell were obtained by modeling, versus approximately 10 by digital PCR, implying a capture efficiency of 25% to 30%. In CMV-specific effector cells, over 97% of molecules were held by clones above 20 RNA copies, whereas under 1% of molecules were held by such clones in naive cells. Spiked-in Jurkat TCR RNA equal to a single cell's worth was reported to be detectable even within one million naive CD8 T cells. When barcode sub-clustering was not used, chimeric consensus sequences inflated TCR diversity, with chimeras reaching as high as 47%. The naive libraries included spiked-in Jurkat TCR RNA (roughly eleven copies' worth), and this Jurkat TCR RNA is not part of the donor repertoire. The sizes of highly expanded clones could end up underestimated when identical TCR molecules share a barcode.

With respect to this clonotype: Its antigen has not been determined. A much larger clone differs from this one at a single base, so this may be a read error.

Libraries of naive CD8 T cells were generated from roughly 20,000 to 1,000,000 sorted cells, with 10%, 30% or 50% of the purified RNA used. Naive CD8 T cells, defined as CD8+CD4-CCR7+CD45RA+, were FACS-sorted into RLT Plus buffer on a BD FACSAria II. Around 10 TCR copies' worth of Jurkat RNA were spiked into roughly 19,000-1,000,000 naive CD8 T cell samples to test detection sensitivity. CD8 T cells were enriched using RosetteSep CD8+ T Cell Enrichment Cocktail and Ficoll-Paque, and the enriched cells then underwent ACK red cell lysis. Library preparation was by PCR. The sequencer listed for this sample is NextSeq 500. Bulk TCR libraries were made following a previously described method, with the TCR primers given in Table S5. Purification of total RNA was performed with the Qiagen AllPrep DNA/RNA kit. Before analysis, reads from multiple sequencing runs of one library were combined. In the authors' own workflow: Reads were retained only if the reads had an exact TCR constant sequence, and the retained reads were trimmed to 150 nt and grouped according to their 12-nt molecular barcodes. Within each barcode group, reads were sub-clustered at a 15% Levenshtein threshold, and quality-weighted consensus sequences were built per RNA molecule. Non-functional sequences were removed, as were lower-count sequences one edit away from another. On the basis of fitting two negative binomial distributions, barcode sub-clusters with fewer than 20% of the maximum read count were discarded. TCRdb reanalyzed the raw reads on its own, using fastp at Q25 for trimming and MiXCR for clone calling, and kept in-frame beta chains. Records with the same CDR3 protein are collapsed into one entry carrying the most frequent genes and DNA. In this record, the V and J calls reflect TCRdb's handling and not the investigators' own analysis. The sample table records approximately 630,000 distinct CDR3 sequences; less than 30% of these occur just once. The ten largest clones take up 0.7% to 0.95% of the sample.

Spanning cysteine to phenylalanine, the CDR3 consists of 17 amino acids. Here the CDR3 DNA is all that survives: 51 bases in frame from base 1. CDR1 and CDR2 are drawn from the germline V gene: SGHTA, FQGNSA. Relative to germline, V is missing 4 bases and J is missing 6 bases, with 9 bases of the junction outside any gene match. The material sequenced was naive CD8+ T cells from blood, with Jurkat cell RNA spiked in. What the cell subset or site label conveys for this sample: FACS-sorted CD8+CD4-CCR7+CD45RA+ naive T cells. This chain joins TRBV7-2 to TRBJ2-3; a stretch of 14 junction bases matches TRBD2. The sequence came from a human donor in good health. Some libraries in this study had Jurkat cell RNA spiked in. The CDR3 protein sequence reads: CASSSGLAGGTWDTQYF. The bases are TGTGCCAGCAGCTCAGGACTAGCGGGGGGCACGTGGGATACGCAGTATTTT. The entire variable domain, with the stretches around the CDR3 drawn from the reference TRBV7-2 and TRBJ2-3 proteins, is GAGVSQSPSNKVTEKGKDVELRCDPISGHTALYWYRQSLGQGLEFLIYFQGNSAPDKSGLPSDRFSAERTGGSVSTLTIQRTQQEDSAVYLCASSSGLAGGTWDTQYFGPGTRLTVL.